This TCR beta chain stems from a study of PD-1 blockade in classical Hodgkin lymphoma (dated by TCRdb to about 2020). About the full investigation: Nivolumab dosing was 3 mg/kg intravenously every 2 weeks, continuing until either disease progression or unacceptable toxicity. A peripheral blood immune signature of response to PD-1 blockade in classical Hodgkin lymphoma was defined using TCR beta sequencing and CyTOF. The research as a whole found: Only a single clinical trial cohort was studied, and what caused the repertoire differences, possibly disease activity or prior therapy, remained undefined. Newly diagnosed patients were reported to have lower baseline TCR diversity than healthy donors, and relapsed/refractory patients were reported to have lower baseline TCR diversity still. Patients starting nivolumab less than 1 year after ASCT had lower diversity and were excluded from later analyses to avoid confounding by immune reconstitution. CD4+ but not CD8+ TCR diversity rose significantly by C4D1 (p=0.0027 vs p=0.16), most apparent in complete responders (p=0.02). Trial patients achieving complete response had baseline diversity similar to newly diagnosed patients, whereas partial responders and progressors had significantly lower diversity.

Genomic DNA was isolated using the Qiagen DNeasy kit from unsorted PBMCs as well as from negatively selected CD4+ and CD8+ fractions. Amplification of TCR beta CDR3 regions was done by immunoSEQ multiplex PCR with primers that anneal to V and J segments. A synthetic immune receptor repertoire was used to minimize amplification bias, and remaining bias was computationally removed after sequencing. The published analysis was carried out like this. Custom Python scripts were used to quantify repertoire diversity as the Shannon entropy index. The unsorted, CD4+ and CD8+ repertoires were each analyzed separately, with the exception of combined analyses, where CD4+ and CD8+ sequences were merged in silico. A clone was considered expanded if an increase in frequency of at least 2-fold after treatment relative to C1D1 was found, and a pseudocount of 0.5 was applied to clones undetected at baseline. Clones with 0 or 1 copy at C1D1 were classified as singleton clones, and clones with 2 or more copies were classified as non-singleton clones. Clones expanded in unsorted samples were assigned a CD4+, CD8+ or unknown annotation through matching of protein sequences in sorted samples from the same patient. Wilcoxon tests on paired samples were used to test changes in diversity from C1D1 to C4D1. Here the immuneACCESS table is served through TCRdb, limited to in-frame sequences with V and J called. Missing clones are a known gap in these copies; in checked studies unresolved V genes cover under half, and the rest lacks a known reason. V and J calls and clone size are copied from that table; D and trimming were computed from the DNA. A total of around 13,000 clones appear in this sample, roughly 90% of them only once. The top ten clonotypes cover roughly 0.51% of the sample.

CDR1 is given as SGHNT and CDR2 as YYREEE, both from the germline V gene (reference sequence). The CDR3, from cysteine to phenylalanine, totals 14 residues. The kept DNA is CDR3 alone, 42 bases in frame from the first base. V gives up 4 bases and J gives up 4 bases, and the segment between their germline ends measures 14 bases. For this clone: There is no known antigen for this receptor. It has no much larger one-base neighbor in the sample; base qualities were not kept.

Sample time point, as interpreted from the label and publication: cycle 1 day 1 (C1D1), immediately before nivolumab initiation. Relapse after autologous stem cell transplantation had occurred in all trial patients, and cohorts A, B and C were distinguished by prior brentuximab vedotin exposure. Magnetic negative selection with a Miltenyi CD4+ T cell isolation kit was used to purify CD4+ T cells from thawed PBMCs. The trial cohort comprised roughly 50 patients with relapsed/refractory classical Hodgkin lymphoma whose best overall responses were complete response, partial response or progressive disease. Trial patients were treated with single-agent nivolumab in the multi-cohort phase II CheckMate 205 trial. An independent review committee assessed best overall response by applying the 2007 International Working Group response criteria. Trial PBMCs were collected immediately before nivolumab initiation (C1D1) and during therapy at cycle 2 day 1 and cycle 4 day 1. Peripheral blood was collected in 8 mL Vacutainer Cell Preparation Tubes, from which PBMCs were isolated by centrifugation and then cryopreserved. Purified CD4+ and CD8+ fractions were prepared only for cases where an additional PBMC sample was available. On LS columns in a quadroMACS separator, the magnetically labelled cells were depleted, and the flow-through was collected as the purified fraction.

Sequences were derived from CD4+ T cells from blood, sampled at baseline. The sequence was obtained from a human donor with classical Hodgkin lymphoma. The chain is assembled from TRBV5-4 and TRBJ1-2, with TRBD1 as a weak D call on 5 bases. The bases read TGTGCCAGCAGCCCCCAGGGCGGGATCTATGGCTACACCTTC. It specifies CASSPQGGIYGYTF.